This entry lists 11 T cell receptor beta chains sequenced from one sample in a study of T cell responses to AZD1222 COVID-19 vaccine. The assay was immunoSEQ multiplex PCR, and TCRdb's table has in-frame clones only and misses some. Of 120,000 to 150,000 clones detected, around 90% appear once; the ten largest clones hold around 3.6%. The sequencing here drew on peripheral blood, taken on day 0 of AZD1222 vaccination. The receptors shown here come from an adult in good health.

In DNA form, the CDR3 reads TGTGCCAGCAGCCAACCAGGGCAAGGGGTTTATGGCTACACCTTC. Residues: CASSQPGQGVYGYTF. The chain uses TRBV3-1 (or the pseudogene TRBV3-2) and TRBJ1-2; the D gene is possibly TRBD1 (5 bases). V dropped 2 bases and J dropped 5 bases, with 15 bases sitting between them. CDR1 and CDR2 from the germline V gene are LGHDT and YNNKEL (reference sequence). The length of the CDR3 is 15 residues.

The V call is TRBV9, the J call TRBJ2-1, with D possibly being TRBD2 (6 bases). V was pared by 2 bases and J by 13 bases, with 16 bases between. The germline V gene has CDR1 SGDLS and CDR2 YYNGEE. This CDR3 spans 13 amino acids. As DNA, the CDR3 is TGTGCCAGCAGCGTCCAATCGCCGGGACTTCAGTTCTTC. This codes for CASSVQSPGLQFF.

V usage is TRBV18 and J usage is TRBJ1-6; 7 nucleotides align to TRBD1. J was trimmed by 7 bases and V by 6 bases; bases with no gene match: 12. The CDR3 has 16 residues. Germline loops: CDR1 KGHSH, CDR2 LQKENI. The CDR3 DNA reads TGTGCCAGCTCGCTGGGACAGTCGTTGGGGAATTCACCCCTCCACTTT. Protein product: CASSLGQSLGNSPLHF.

The chain has TRBV18 and TRBJ1-3; the match to TRBD1 covers 7 bases. The germline V gene has CDR1 KGHSH and CDR2 LQKENI. V lost 0 bases to trimming and J lost 8 bases; unmatched junction nucleotides: 4. The CDR3 length is 14 residues. The CDR3 bases are TGTGCCAGCTCACCACCGAGCCAGGGGGACACCATATATTTT. Amino acids: CASSPPSQGDTIYF.

This sequence joins TRBV7-2 and TRBJ2-7, with a weak D call TRBD1 (6 bases). CDR3 size: 14 residues. Germline CDR1 reads SGHTA; CDR2 reads FQGNSA. Trimming pared 3 bases from V and 3 bases from J, leaving 12 bases between. The CDR3: CASSFQTGVYEQYF. DNA of the CDR3: TGTGCCAGCAGCTTTCAGACAGGCGTCTACGAGCAGTACTTC.

V and J are TRBV7-8 and TRBJ2-1, with D maybe TRBD2 (6 bases). V lost 0 bases, J lost 4 bases, and 16 bases lay in between. In germline, CDR1 is SGHVS, CDR2 FQNEAQ. There are 17 residues in the CDR3. CDR3: CASSLASSSDYYNEQFF. DNA for the CDR3: TGTGCCAGCAGCTTAGCTTCGTCTAGCGACTATTACAATGAGCAGTTCTTC.

The chain links TRBV4-2 to TRBJ2-3; TRBD2 matches 9 bases. This CDR3 region has 18 residues. The germline gives CDR1 LGHNA, CDR2 YNFKEQ. Trimming at V came to 1 base and at J to 5 bases, leaving 13 bases not matched to a gene. As DNA, the CDR3 is TGTGCCAGCAGCCAAGCGGCTACCAGCGCGGGAGGGGAAGATACGCAGTATTTT. This translates into CASSQAATSAGGEDTQYF.

The rearrangement joins TRBV7-2 to TRBJ2-1; 10 nucleotides align to TRBD1. This CDR3 comprises 15 residues. J lost 4 bases, V lost 4 bases, and 4 bases had no gene match. Germline CDR1 and CDR2: SGHTA and FQGNSA. The CDR3 DNA sequence: TGTGCCAGCAGCTCCGACAGGGGGCTTTACAATGAGCAGTTCTTC. This codes for CASSSDRGLYNEQFF. The full variable domain, with the rest looked up from reference TRBV7-2 and TRBJ2-1, is GAGVSQSPSNKVTEKGKDVELRCDPISGHTALYWYRQSLGQGLEFLIYFQGNSAPDKSGLPSDRFSAERTGGSVSTLTIQRTQQEDSAVYLCASSSDRGLYNEQFFGPGTRLTVL.

The chain joins TRBV7-9 to TRBJ2-1; D gene uncertain. V gave up 8 bases and J gave up 8 bases, with 13 bases separating them. The CDR3 covers 12 residues. Germline loops: CDR1 SEHNR, CDR2 FQNEAQ (reference sequence). The CDR3 nucleotides read TGTGCCAGCGGTGACGCCGGTTATGAGCAGTTCTTC. It translates to CASGDAGYEQFF.

The rearrangement links TRBV28 to TRBJ1-5, with 11 bases that match TRBD1. The V segment lost 5 bases and the J segment 11 bases; nucleotides outside the gene matches: 8. The germline CDR1 and CDR2 sequences are MDHEN and SYDVKM. The CDR3 has 14 residues. The CDR3 region is CASSPGDRGGSQHF. CDR3 DNA sequence: TGTGCCAGCAGTCCCGGGGACAGGGGGGGATCCCAGCATTTT.

With regard to this clone: The junction departs from germline at one end; a sequencing error may be responsible. The chain recombines TRBV6-1 with TRBJ2-7; D is unresolved. Per the germline V gene, CDR1 is MNHNS and CDR2 is SASEGT. CDR3 length equals 15 residues. The CDR3 DNA is TGTGCCAGCAGAGAAGAACACTCCGCATACTACGAGCAGTACTTC. Translation gives CASREEHSAYYEQYF.